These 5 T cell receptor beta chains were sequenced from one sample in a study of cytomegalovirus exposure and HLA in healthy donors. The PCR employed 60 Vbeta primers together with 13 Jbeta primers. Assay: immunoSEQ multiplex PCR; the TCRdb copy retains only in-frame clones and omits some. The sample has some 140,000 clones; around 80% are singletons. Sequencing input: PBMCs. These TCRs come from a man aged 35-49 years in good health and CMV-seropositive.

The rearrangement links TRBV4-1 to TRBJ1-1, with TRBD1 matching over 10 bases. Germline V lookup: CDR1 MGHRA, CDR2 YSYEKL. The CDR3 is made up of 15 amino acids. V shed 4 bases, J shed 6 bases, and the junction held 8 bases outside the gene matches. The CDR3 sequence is CASSPVTGGMSEAFF. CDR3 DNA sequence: TGCGCCAGCAGCCCCGTGACAGGGGGCATGTCTGAAGCTTTCTTT.

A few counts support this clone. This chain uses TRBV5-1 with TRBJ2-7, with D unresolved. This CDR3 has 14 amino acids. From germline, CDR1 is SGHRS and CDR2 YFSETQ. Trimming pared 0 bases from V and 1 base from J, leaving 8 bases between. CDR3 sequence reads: CASSLASSSYEQYF. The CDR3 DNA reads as TGCGCCAGCAGCTTGGCGTCGAGTTCCTACGAGCAGTACTTC.

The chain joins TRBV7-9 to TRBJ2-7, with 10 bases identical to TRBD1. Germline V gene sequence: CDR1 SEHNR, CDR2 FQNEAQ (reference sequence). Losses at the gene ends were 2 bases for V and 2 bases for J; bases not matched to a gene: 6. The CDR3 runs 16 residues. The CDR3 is CASSLQDRGLPYEQYF. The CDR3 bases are TGTGCCAGCAGCTTACAAGACAGGGGGCTCCCCTACGAGCAGTACTTC.

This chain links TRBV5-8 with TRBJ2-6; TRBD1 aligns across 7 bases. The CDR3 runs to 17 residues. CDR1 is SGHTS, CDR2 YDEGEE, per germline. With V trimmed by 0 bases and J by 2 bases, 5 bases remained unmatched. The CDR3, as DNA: TGTGCCAGCAGCTTGGGCCAGGGGGACCCTGGGGCCAACGTCCTGACTTTC. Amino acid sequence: CASSLGQGDPGANVLTF.

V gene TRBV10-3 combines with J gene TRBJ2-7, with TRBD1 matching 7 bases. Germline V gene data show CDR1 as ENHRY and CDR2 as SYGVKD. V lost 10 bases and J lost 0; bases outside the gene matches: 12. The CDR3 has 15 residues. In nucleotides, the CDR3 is TGTGCCACGGGGACAGCCCCCCGGAGCTCCTACGAGCAGTACTTC. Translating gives CATGTAPRSSYEQYF.